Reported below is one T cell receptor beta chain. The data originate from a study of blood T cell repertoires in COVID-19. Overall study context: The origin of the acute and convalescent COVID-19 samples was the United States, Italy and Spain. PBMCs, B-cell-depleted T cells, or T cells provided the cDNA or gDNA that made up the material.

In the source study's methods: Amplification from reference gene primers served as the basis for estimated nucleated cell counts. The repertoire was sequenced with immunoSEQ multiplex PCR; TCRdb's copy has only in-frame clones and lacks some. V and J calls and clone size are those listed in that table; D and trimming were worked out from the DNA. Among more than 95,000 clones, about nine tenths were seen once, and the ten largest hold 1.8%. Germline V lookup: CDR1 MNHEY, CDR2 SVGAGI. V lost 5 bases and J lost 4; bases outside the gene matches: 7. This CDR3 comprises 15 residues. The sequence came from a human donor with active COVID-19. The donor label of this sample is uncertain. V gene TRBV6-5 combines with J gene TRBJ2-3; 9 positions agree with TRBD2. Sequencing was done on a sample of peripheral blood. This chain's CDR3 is CASSTLAGGPDTQYF. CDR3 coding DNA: TGTGCCAGCAGTACCCTCGCGGGGGGGCCAGATACGCAGTATTTT.